Presented here are 24 T cell receptor beta chains from one specimen sequenced in a study of blood T cell repertoires in COVID-19. The protocol was immunoSEQ multiplex PCR, while the TCRdb copy is restricted to in-frame clones and leaves out a portion. The table has 100,000 or so clones, 70% to 90% seen once. The material sequenced was peripheral blood. The receptors here all came from a man aged 50 to 59 with active or convalescent COVID-19.

The V and J genes are TRBV27 and TRBJ1-2, with D perhaps TRBD1 (5 bases). V was pared by 5 bases and J by 7 bases, with 20 bases between. This CDR3 region has 15 residues. Germline V gene lookup returns CDR1 MNHEY and CDR2 SMNVEV (reference sequence). The CDR3: CASSGLPGLGGGYTF. CDR3 coding DNA: TGTGCCAGCAGTGGCCTTCCGGGGCTGGGGGGTGGCTACACCTTC.

The chain joins TRBV27 to TRBJ1-4; 8 bases fit TRBD1. The CDR3 has 16 residues. Germline lookup yields CDR1 MNHEY and CDR2 SMNVEV (reference sequence). V was pared by 5 bases and J by 0 bases, with 5 bases of the junction left unmatched. This CDR3 is CASSTQTGATNEKLFF. The CDR3 bases are TGTGCCAGCAGTACCCAGACAGGGGCAACTAATGAAAAACTGTTTTTT.

The chain employs TRBV7-2 and TRBJ2-7; D is uncertain. The V end lost 0 bases, the J end lost 2 bases, and 11 bases lay between the germline ends. From germline, CDR1 is SGHTA and CDR2 FQGNSA. CDR3 length: 15 residues. The CDR3 is CASSLASGRPYEQYF. The CDR3 DNA follows: TGTGCCAGCAGCTTAGCGTCGGGTAGGCCCTACGAGCAGTACTTC.

This chain connects TRBV24-1 to TRBJ2-7; TRBD1 might be the D (6 bases). The germline V gene encodes CDR1 KGHDR and CDR2 SFDVKD. The CDR3 length is 16 residues. V shed 4 bases and J shed 5 bases, with 20 bases lying between them. CDR3 amino acids: CATSDPSGDFRNEQYF. In DNA form, the CDR3 reads TGTGCCACCAGTGACCCGTCAGGGGATTTCCGGAACGAGCAGTACTTC.

This clone occurred a few times. As DNA, the CDR3 is TGTGCCACCTCAGGGGGCACAGATACGCAGTATTTT. Its translation is CATSGGTDTQYF. V and J are TRBV12-3 or TRBV12-4 and TRBJ2-3; TRBD1 is a possible D gene (6 bases). The CDR3 runs to 12 residues. Trimming removed 10 bases from V and 1 base from J, with 9 bases in between.

The chain recombines TRBV3-1 (or the pseudogene TRBV3-2) with TRBJ1-4; possible D gene TRBD1, 5 bases. Trimming pared 4 bases from V and 12 bases from J, leaving 12 bases between. Germline CDR1 and CDR2: LGHDT and YNNKEL (reference sequence). The CDR3 has 12 amino acids. CDR3 bases: TGTGCCAGCAGCCTCGACAGTCGCCAACTGTTTTTT. It codes for CASSLDSRQLFF.

This chain joins TRBV24-1 and TRBJ2-7; tentative D call: TRBD1 (6 bases). Trimming pared 9 bases from V and 1 base from J, leaving 12 bases between. The germline gives CDR1 KGHDR, CDR2 SFDVKD. The CDR3 length is 13 residues. DNA for the CDR3: TGTGCCACCGGTAAACAGGGATCCTACGAGCAGTACTTC. Its protein is CATGKQGSYEQYF.

The V and J genes are TRBV30 and TRBJ1-1; 9 bases are shared with TRBD1. The trim removed 5 bases at V and 11 bases at J, leaving 12 bases unmatched. Germline V gene sequence: CDR1 GTSNPN, CDR2 SVGIG (reference sequence). The CDR3 covers 13 residues. CDR3 sequence (DNA): TGTGCCTGGCAGATACAGGGGGCGCGAAAGGCTTTCTTT. It yields the protein CAWQIQGARKAFF.

The chain employs TRBV4-1 and TRBJ1-2; D perhaps matches TRBD1 (5 bases). Germline CDR1 is MGHRA and CDR2 is YSYEKL. Trimming left V 6 bases short and J 4 bases short, with 21 bases between. The CDR3 loop spans 16 amino acids. The CDR3 DNA sequence: TGCGCCAGCAGGCCTTTTGGGGGGGGAATAGGCTATGGCTACACCTTC. This encodes CASRPFGGGIGYGYTF.

The chain uses TRBV10-3 and TRBJ2-1; 7 bases align to TRBD2. Germline CDR1 ENHRY, CDR2 SYGVKD. The CDR3 is 14 residues long. V was clipped by 8 bases and J by 5 bases; unmatched bases: 9. CDR3 coding DNA: TGTGCCATCGCAGCTAGCGGTTCTAACAATGAGCAGTTCTTC. Translating gives CAIAASGSNNEQFF.

This chain joins TRBV3-1 (or the pseudogene TRBV3-2) and TRBJ1-1, with unresolved D. Germline lookup yields CDR1 LGHDT and CDR2 YNNKEL (reference sequence). This CDR3 is built from 14 residues. V was clipped by 2 bases and J by 6 bases, with 13 bases between them. The CDR3 loop is CASSQNPVEAEAFF. CDR3 coding DNA: TGTGCCAGCAGCCAAAACCCAGTTGAGGCTGAAGCTTTCTTT.

The chain carries TRBV28 and TRBJ2-7, with 8 bases lining up with TRBD2. V gave up 8 bases and J gave up 0 bases; unmatched junction bases: 18. The germline V gene has CDR1 MDHEN and CDR2 SYDVKM. The CDR3 is 18 residues long. The CDR3 DNA sequence: TGTGCCAGCGTCGGCGCGGGAGGTTTCGGCCCAAGCTCCTACGAGCAGTACTTC. It yields the protein CASVGAGGFGPSSYEQYF.

As concerns this clone: One junction end does not reproduce the germline sequence, and a read error may be involved. CDR3 coding DNA: TGCACCAGCTCAAGGCGGGAGGGCCCACACACCGGGGAGCTGTTTTTT. The encoded protein is CTSSRREGPHTGELFF. This sequence joins TRBV5-1 and TRBJ2-2, with TRBD2 matching over 9 bases. Germline lookup yields CDR1 SGHRS and CDR2 YFSETQ. The length of the CDR3 is 16 residues.

The count of this clone is one. The rearrangement links TRBV5-5 to TRBJ2-2; a possible D gene is TRBD2 (6 bases). This CDR3 is 15 amino acids long. V was cut by 0 bases and J by 5 bases, with 11 bases left in between. Germline V CDR1 and CDR2: SGHKS, YYEKEE (reference sequence). The CDR3 nucleotides read TGTGCCAGCAGCTTGGACGGGGGTAGAACCGGGGAGCTGTTTTTT. Translation: CASSLDGGRTGELFF.

V and J are TRBV24-1 and TRBJ2-7; the D is unclear. V dropped 2 bases and J dropped 5 bases, with 12 bases sitting between them. Per the germline V gene, CDR1 is KGHDR and CDR2 is SFDVKD. CDR3 length: 14 residues. The CDR3 reads CATSDSRVAHEQYF. The CDR3 DNA follows: TGTGCCACCAGTGATTCCCGGGTGGCCCACGAGCAGTACTTC.

The V and J genes are TRBV5-4 and TRBJ2-5; 10 positions match TRBD2. CDR1 SGHNT and CDR2 YYREEE come from the germline V gene (reference sequence). Trimming removed 4 bases from V and 2 bases from J; junction bases left unmatched: 14. This CDR3 has 18 amino acids. DNA for the CDR3: TGTGCCAGCAGCCAGGGGGGGTCTAGCGGGAGTTGGCAAGAGACCCAGTACTTC. It translates to CASSQGGSSGSWQETQYF.

Note on this clone: An end of the junction differs from the germline gene, which may be a read error. The CDR3 loop is CASSLGTEETQYF. CDR3 nucleotide sequence: TGTGCTAGCAGCTTAGGGACAGAAGAGACCCAGTACTTC. The rearrangement links TRBV7-7 to TRBJ2-5; 7 bases agree with TRBD1. This CDR3 is 13 amino acids long. CDR1 and CDR2 from the germline V gene are SSHAT and FNYEAQ (reference sequence).

The chain uses TRBV5-1 and TRBJ1-2; a weak D match, TRBD1 (6 bases). The CDR3 runs to 16 residues. The germline CDR1 and CDR2 sequences are SGHRS and YFSETQ. The V gene lost 0 bases and the J gene lost 7 bases, with 19 bases spanning the gap. CDR3 nucleotides: TGCGCCAGCAGCTTGGTCGGCTCCGGGACAACTTCTGGCTACACCTTC. This encodes CASSLVGSGTTSGYTF.

The chain is built from TRBV24-1 and TRBJ2-1; weak D call: TRBD1 (5 bases). The germline gives CDR1 KGHDR, CDR2 SFDVKD. Trimming took 5 bases from V and 1 from J, leaving 8 bases between them. CDR3 length: 14 residues. The CDR3 loop reads CATSGTPSYNEQFF. The CDR3 DNA reads TGTGCCACCAGTGGGACACCATCCTACAATGAGCAGTTCTTC.

The chain combines TRBV12-3 or TRBV12-4 with TRBJ1-2; D unclear. CDR3 length: 12 residues. Trimming shortened V by 5 bases and J by 8 bases, and 12 bases separated the two germline ends. The CDR3, as DNA: TGTGCCAGCAGTGTACTAGCGGGGGGCTACACCTTC. It yields the protein CASSVLAGGYTF.

The chain joins TRBV25-1 to TRBJ2-2; D unresolved. V was trimmed by 3 bases and J by 5 bases, leaving 13 bases between them. Germline V gives CDR1 MGHDK, CDR2 SYGVNS. The CDR3 spans 15 residues. The CDR3 here is CASSDAARETGELFF. As DNA, the CDR3 is TGTGCCAGCAGTGACGCAGCGAGAGAGACCGGGGAGCTGTTTTTT.

V and J are TRBV24-1 and TRBJ2-7; weak D call: TRBD2 (5 bases). The V and J ends lost 0 bases and 7 bases respectively, with 6 bases between them. CDR1 is KGHDR, CDR2 SFDVKD, per germline. CDR3 length: 12 amino acids. The CDR3, as DNA: TGTGCCACCAGTGATTTGTCGGGAGAGCAGTACTTC. It translates to CATSDLSGEQYF.

This clone has only a few counts. The rearrangement joins TRBV11-3 to TRBJ2-7, with D possibly TRBD1 on 6 matching bases. The CDR3 consists of 15 residues. Trimming pared 6 bases from V and 0 bases from J, leaving 15 bases between. Germline V gene lookup returns CDR1 SGHNT and CDR2 YENEEA. The DNA of the CDR3 is TGTGCCAGCAGTACGAAGGACAGTAGCTCCTACGAGCAGTACTTC. It yields the protein CASSTKDSSSYEQYF.

This clone was recorded once. V is TRBV2 and J is TRBJ2-5; possibly TRBD1 for D (7 bases). The CDR3 sequence is 13 residues long. Per germline, CDR1 SNHLY and CDR2 FYNNEI. Trimming took 7 bases from V and 5 from J, leaving 14 bases between them. The CDR3 spells CASIWRGRETQYF. CDR3 nucleotides: TGTGCCAGCATATGGAGGGGGCGGGAGACCCAGTACTTC.